This T cell receptor (beta chain) stems from a study of cytomegalovirus exposure and HLA in healthy donors. Whole-study context: The 120 validation repertoires and the approximately 630 first-cohort repertoires shared a platform, a later analysis reported. Study conclusions and caveats: Among TCR beta chains, those listed as cytomegalovirus-associated numbered over 150.

A word on this clone: Its antigen is not known.

The V gene's germline CDR1 is SNHLY and CDR2 FYNNEI. This CDR3 is built from 14 residues. V dropped 7 bases and J dropped 2 bases, with 15 bases sitting between them. TCRdb's copy holds only in-frame clones and misses some; the assay was immunoSEQ multiplex PCR. The sample holds 120,000 or so clones; roughly 95% are singletons and the top ten take about 1.8%. This receptor was taken from a young man in good health and CMV-seronegative. Sample: PBMCs. The chain has TRBV2 and TRBJ2-7; possibly TRBD2 for D (7 bases). CDR3 DNA: TGTGCCAGCAAGGGAGGGGACATCACCTACGAGCAGTACTTC. Protein product: CASKGGDITYEQYF.